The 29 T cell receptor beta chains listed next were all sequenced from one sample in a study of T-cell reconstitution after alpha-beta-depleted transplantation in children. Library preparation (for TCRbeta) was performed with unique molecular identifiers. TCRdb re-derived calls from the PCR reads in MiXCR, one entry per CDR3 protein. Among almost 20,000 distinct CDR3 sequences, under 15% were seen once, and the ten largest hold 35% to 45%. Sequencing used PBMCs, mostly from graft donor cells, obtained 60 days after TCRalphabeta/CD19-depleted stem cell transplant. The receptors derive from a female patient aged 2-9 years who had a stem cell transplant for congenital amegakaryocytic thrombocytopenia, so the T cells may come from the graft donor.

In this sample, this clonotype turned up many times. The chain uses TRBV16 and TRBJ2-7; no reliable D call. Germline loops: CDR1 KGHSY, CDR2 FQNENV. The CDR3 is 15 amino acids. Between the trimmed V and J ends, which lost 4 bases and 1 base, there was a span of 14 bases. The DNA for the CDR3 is TGTGCCAGCAGCCGGAATGCCGGGCGTTCCTACGAGCAGTACTTC. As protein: CASSRNAGRSYEQYF.

CDR3 nucleotides: TGTGCCAGCAGTGACCTCGGGACAGGGGGGTCCTACGAGCAGTACGTC. Translated: CASSDLGTGGSYEQYV. This chain connects TRBV2 to TRBJ2-7; 11 positions agree with TRBD1. Trimming removed 3 bases from V and 1 base from J; junction bases left unmatched: 5. There are 16 residues in the CDR3. Germline CDR1 is SNHLY and CDR2 is FYNNEI.

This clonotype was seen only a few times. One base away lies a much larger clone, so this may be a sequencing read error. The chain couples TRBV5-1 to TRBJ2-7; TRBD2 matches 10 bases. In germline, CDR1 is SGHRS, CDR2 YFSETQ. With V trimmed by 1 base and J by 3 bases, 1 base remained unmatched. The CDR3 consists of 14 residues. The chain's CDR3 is CASSLPSGSYEQYF. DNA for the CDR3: TGCGCCAGCAGCTTGCCTAGCGGGAGCTACGAGCAGTACTTC.

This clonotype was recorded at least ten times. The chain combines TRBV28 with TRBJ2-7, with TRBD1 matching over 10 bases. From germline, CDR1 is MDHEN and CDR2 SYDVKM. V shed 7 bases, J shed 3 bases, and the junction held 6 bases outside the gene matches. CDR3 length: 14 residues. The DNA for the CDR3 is TGTGCCAGCAAAAAGGGGGACAGGGGCTACGAGCAGTACTTC. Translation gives CASKKGDRGYEQYF.

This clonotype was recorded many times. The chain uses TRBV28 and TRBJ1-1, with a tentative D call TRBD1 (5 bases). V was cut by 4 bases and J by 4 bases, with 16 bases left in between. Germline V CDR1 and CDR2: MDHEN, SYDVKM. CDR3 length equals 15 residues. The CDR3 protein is CASSSLEGLGTEAFF. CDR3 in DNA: TGTGCCAGCAGTTCCTTAGAGGGGTTAGGCACTGAAGCTTTCTTT.

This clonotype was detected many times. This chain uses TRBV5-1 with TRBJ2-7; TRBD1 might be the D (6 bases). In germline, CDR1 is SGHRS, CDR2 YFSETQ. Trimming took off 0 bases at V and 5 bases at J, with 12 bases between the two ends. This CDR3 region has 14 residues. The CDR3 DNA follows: TGCGCCAGCAGCTTGGCAGGGGCTTACGACGAGCAGTACTTC. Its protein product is CASSLAGAYDEQYF. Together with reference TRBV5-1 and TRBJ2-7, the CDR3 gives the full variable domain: KAGVTQTPRYLIKTRGQQVTLSCSPISGHRSVSWYQQTPGQGLQFLFEYFSETQRNKGNFPGRFSGRQFSNSRSEMNVSTLELGDSALYLCASSLAGAYDEQYFGPGTRLTVT.

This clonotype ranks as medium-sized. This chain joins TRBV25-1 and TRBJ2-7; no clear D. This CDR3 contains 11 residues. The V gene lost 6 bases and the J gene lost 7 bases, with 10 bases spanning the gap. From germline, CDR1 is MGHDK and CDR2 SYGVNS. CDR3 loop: CASRSRLEQYF. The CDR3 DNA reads TGTGCCAGCAGGAGCAGGCTTGAGCAGTACTTC.

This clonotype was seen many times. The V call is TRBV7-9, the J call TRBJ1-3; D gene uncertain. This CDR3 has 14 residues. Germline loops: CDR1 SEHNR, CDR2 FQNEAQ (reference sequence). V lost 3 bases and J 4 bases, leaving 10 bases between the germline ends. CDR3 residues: CASSFGRGGNTIYF. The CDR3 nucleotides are TGTGCCAGCAGCTTCGGACGCGGGGGAAACACCATATATTTT. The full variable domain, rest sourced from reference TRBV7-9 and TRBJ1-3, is DTGVSQNPRHKITKRGQNVTFRCDPISEHNRLYWYRQTLGQGPEFLTYFQNEAQLEKSRLLSDRFSAERPKGSFSTLEIQRTEQGDSAMYLCASSFGRGGNTIYFGEGSWLTVV.

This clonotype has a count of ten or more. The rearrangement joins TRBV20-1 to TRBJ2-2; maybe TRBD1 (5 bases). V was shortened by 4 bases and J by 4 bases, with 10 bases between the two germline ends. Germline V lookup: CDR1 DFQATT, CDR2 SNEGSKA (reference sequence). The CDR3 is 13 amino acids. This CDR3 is CSAIDSTTGELFF. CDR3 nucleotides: TGCAGTGCTATTGACAGCACCACCGGGGAGCTGTTTTTT.

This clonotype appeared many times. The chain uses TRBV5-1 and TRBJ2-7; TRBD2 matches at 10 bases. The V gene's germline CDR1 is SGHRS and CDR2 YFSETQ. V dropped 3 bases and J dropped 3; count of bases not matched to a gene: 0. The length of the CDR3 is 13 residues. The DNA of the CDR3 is TGCGCCAGCAGCTCTAGCGGGAGCTACGAGCAGTACTTC. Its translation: CASSSSGSYEQYF.

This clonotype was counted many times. The DNA of the CDR3 is TGTGCCAGCAGCTCACCCGGGACAGGGGGAAAAGGGAAGAACACCGGGGAGCTGTTTTTT. As protein: CASSSPGTGGKGKNTGELFF. The V and J genes are TRBV7-2 and TRBJ2-2; 11 bases are a match to TRBD1. The trim removed 4 bases at V and 1 base at J, leaving 14 bases unmatched. The CDR3 extends over 20 amino acids. Per germline, CDR1 SGHTA and CDR2 FQGNSA.

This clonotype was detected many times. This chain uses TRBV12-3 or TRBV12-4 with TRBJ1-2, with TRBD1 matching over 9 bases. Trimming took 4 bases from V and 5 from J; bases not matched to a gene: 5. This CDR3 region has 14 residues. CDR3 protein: CASSSGTGSYGYTF. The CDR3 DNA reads TGTGCCAGCAGTTCCGGGACAGGGAGTTATGGCTACACCTTC.

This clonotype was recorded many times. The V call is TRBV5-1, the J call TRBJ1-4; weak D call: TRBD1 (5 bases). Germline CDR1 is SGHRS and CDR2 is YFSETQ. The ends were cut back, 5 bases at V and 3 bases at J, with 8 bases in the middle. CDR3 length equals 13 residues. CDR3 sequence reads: CASSGGSNEKLFF. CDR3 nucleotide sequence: TGCGCCAGCAGTGGGGGTTCTAATGAAAAACTGTTTTTT.

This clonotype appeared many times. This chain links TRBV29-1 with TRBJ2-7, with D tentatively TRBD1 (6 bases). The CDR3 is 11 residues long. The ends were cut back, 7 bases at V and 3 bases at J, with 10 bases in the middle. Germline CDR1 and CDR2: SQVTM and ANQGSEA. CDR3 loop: CSGFRGYEQYF. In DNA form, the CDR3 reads TGCAGCGGGTTCAGGGGCTACGAGCAGTACTTC.

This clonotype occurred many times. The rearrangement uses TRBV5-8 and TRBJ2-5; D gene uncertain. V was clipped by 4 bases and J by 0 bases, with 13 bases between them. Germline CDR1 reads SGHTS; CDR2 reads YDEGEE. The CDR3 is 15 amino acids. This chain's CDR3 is CASSHQRDYQETQYF. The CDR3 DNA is TGTGCCAGCAGCCACCAAAGGGATTACCAAGAGACCCAGTACTTC.

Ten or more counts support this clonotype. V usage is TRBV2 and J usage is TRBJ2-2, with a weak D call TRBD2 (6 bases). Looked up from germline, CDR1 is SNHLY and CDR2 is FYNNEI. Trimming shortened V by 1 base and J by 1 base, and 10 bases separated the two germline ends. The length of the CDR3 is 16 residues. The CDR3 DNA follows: TGTGCCAGCAGTGAAGGGCGAGCGGGGAACACCGGGGAGCTGTTTTTT. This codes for CASSEGRAGNTGELFF.

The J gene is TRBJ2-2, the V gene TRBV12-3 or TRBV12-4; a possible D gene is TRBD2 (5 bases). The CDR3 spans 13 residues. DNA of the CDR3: TGTACCTGCTGTTTGTCGGGAACCGGGGAGCTGTTTTTT. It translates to CTCCLSGTGELFF.

The CDR3 DNA sequence: TGTGCCAGCAGCTTATGGCCCGATCAGGCGGAGACCCAGTACTTC. Encoded protein: CASSLWPDQAETQYF. The V gene is TRBV7-7, the J gene TRBJ2-5; D unresolved. V was clipped by 2 bases and J by 5 bases, with 15 bases between them. Germline CDR1 SSHAT, CDR2 FNYEAQ (reference sequence). The CDR3 is made up of 15 amino acids.

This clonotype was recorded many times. CDR3 amino acids: CASSLSGYQPQHF. The CDR3 nucleotides read TGTGCCAGCAGCTTAAGTGGGTATCAGCCCCAGCATTTT. V usage is TRBV7-9 and J usage is TRBJ1-5; no reliable D call. The germline V and J ends were trimmed by 2 bases and 5 bases, with 7 bases remaining between them. This CDR3 comprises 13 residues. Germline assignment: CDR1 SEHNR and CDR2 FQNEAQ (reference sequence).

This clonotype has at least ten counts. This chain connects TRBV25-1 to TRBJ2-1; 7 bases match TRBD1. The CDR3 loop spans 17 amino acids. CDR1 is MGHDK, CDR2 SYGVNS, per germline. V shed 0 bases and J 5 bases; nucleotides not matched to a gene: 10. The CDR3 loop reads CASSEYPRDSMDNEQFF. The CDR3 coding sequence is TGTGCCAGCAGTGAATATCCCCGGGACAGCATGGACAATGAGCAGTTCTTC. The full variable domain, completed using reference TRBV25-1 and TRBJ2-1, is EADIYQTPRYLVIGTGKKITLECSQTMGHDKMYWYQQDPGMELHLIHYSYGVNSTEKGDLSSESTVSRIRTEHFPLTLESARPSHTSQYLCASSEYPRDSMDNEQFFGPGTRLTVL.

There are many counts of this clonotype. The CDR3 DNA reads as TGTGCCAGCAGCTTAGGACTAGCGGGATACGTGCAATTCTTC. This sequence encodes CASSLGLAGYVQFF. V gene TRBV7-9 combines with J gene TRBJ2-1; 11 bases match TRBD2. The CDR3 runs 14 residues. J lost 16 bases, V lost 1 base, and 9 bases had no gene match. CDR1 is SEHNR and CDR2 is FQNEAQ in the germline V gene (reference sequence).

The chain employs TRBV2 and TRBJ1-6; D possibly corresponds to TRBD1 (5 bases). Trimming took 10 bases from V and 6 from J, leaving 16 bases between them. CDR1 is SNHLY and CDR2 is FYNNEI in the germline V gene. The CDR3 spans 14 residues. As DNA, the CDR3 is TGTGCCATCTGTTTCAGGGCGGGTAATTCACCCCTCCACTTT. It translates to CAICFRAGNSPLHF.

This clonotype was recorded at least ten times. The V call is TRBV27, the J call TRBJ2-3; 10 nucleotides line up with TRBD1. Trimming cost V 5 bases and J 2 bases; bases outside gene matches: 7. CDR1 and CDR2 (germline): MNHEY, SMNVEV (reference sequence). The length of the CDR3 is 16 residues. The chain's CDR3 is CASSPLDRGYTDTQYF. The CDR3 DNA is TGTGCCAGCAGTCCGCTGGACAGGGGGTACACAGATACGCAGTATTTT.

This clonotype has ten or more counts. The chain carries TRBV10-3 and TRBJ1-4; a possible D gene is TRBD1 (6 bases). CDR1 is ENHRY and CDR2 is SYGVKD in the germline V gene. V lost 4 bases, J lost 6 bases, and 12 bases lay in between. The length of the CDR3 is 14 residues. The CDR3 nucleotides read TGTGCCATCAGTGTAGGGGGAAGTGATGAAAAACTGTTTTTT. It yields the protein CAISVGGSDEKLFF.

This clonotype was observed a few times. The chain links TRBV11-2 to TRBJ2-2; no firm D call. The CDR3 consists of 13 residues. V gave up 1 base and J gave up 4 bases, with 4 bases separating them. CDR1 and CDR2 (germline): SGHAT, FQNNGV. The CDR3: CASSLVRTGELFF. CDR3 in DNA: TGTGCCAGCAGCTTAGTACGCACCGGGGAGCTGTTTTTT.

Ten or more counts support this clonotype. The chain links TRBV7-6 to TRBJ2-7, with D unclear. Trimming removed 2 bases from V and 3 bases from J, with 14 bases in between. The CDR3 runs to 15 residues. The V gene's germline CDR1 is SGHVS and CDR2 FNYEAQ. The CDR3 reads CASSLLPGTYYEQYF. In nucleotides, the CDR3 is TGTGCCAGCAGCTTACTCCCCGGAACATACTACGAGCAGTACTTC.

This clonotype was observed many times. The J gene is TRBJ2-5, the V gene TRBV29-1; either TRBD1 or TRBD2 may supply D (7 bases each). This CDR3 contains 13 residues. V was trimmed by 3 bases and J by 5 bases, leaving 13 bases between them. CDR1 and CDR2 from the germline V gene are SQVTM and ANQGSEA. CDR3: CSVDQGGVETQYF. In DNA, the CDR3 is TGCAGCGTTGATCAGGGGGGGGTGGAGACCCAGTACTTC.

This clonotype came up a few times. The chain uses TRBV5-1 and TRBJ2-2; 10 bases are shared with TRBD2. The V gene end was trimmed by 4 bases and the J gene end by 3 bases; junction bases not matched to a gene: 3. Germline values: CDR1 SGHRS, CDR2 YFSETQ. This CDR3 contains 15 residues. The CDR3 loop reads CASSQSGGDTGELFF. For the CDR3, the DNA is TGCGCCAGCAGCCAGAGCGGGGGGGACACCGGGGAGCTGTTTTTT.

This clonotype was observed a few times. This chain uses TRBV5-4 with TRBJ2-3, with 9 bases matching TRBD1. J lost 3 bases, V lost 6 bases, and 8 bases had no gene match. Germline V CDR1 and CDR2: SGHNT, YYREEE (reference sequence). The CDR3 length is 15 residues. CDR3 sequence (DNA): TGTGCCAGCACCGAGACAGGGGGGTTTACAGATACGCAGTATTTT. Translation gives CASTETGGFTDTQYF.